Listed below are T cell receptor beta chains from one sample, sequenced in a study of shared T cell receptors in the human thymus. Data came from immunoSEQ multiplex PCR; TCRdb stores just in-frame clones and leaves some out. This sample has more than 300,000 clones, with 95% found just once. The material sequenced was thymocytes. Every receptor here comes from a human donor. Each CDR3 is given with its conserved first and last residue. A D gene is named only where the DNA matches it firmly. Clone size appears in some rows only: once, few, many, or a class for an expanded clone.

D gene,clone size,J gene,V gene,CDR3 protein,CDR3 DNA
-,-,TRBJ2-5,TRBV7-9,CASSLAGGKLSWETQYF,TGTGCCAGCAGCTTAGCTGGCGGGAAGCTCAGTTGGGAGACCCAGTACTTC
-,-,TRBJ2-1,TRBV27,CASSPLMVRDNEQFF,TGTGCCAGCAGTCCCCTGATGGTCCGGGACAATGAGCAGTTCTTC
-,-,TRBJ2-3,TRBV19,CASSIRGDTQYF,TGTGCCAGTAGTATTCGGGGAGATACGCAGTATTTT
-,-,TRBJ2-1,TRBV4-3,CASSQVAHNEQFF,TGCGCCAGCAGCCAAGTGGCCCACAATGAGCAGTTCTTC
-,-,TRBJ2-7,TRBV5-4,CASSAEVSYEQYF,TGTGCCAGCAGTGCGGAAGTCTCCTACGAGCAGTACTTC
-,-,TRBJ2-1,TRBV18,CASSPGDEQFF,TGTGCCAGCTCACCAGGGGATGAGCAGTTCTTC
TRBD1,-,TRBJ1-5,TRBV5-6,CASSLADRDQPQHF,TGTGCCAGCAGCTTGGCCGACAGGGATCAGCCCCAGCATTTT
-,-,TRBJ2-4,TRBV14,CASSLSEGGLAKNIQYF,TGTGCCAGCAGCCTCTCAGAGGGGGGTCTAGCCAAAAACATTCAGTACTTC
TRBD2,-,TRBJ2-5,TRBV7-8,CASSLEPMGLGEETQYF,TGTGCCAGCAGCTTAGAGCCCATGGGACTAGGGGAAGAGACCCAGTACTTC
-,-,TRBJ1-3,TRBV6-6,CASRGNTIYF,TGTGCCAGCAGAGGAAACACCATATATTTT
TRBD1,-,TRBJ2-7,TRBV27,CASSLGQGVHEQYF,TGTGCCAGCAGTTTGGGGCAGGGGGTCCACGAGCAGTACTTC
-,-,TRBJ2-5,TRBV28,CASKMSGAVQQETQYF,TGTGCCAGTAAAATGTCCGGGGCGGTCCAACAAGAGACCCAGTACTTC
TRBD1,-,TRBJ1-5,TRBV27,CASSLLRGGAQPQHF,TGTGCCAGCAGTTTGCTCAGGGGGGGGGCGCAGCCCCAGCATTTT
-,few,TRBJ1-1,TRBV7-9,CASRGLLITEAFF,TGTGCCAGCCGAGGACTGTTGATTACTGAAGCTTTCTTT
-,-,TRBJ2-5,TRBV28,CASSFKGGETQYF,TGTGCCAGCAGTTTTAAGGGGGGGGAGACCCAGTACTTC
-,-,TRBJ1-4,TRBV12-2,CASRSTRGPATDDNEKLFF,TGTGCAAGTCGCTCCACTAGGGGACCCGCGACAGACGATAATGAAAAACTGTTTTTT
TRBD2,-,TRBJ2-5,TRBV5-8,CASSSVRSGSLRETQYF,TGTGCCAGCAGCTCTGTCCGGAGCGGGAGCCTCAGGGAGACCCAGTACTTC
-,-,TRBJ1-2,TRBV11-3,CASSLGAGVRGYTF,TGTGCCAGCAGCTTAGGGGCGGGGGTCCGGGGCTACACCTTC
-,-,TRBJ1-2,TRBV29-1,CSGGALDGYTF,TGCAGCGGGGGTGCATTAGATGGCTACACCTTC
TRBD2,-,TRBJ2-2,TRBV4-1,CASSQDGGLAGGFNTGELFF,TGCGCCAGCAGCCAAGATGGTGGACTAGCGGGGGGGTTTAACACCGGGGAGCTGTTTTTT
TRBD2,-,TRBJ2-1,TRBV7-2,CASSFGTSGTGNEQFF,TGTGCCAGCAGCTTTGGGACTAGCGGAACCGGCAATGAGCAGTTCTTC
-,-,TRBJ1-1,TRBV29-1,CSVAPSGAGTEAFF,TGCAGCGTGGCCCCTTCCGGGGCCGGCACTGAAGCTTTCTTT
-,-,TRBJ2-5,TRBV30,CAWRSTSPTWKTQYF,TGTGCCTGGAGGTCCACTAGCCCGACCTGGAAGACCCAGTACTTC
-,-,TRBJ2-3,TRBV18,CASSPPSGVKTDTQYF,TGTGCCAGCTCACCACCCTCCGGGGTTAAAACAGATACGCAGTATTTT
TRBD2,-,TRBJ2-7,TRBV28,CASSLPRLAGYEQYF,TGTGCCAGCAGTTTACCGCGACTAGCTGGGTACGAGCAGTACTTC
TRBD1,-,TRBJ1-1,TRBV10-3,CASCRDRVNTEAFF,TGTGCCAGCTGCCGGGACAGGGTAAACACTGAAGCTTTCTTT
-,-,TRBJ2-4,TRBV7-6,CASSAAKNIQYF,TGTGCCAGCAGCGCAGCCAAAAACATTCAGTACTTC
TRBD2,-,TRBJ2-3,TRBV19,CAGSESGNSRDTQYF,TGTGCCGGATCGGAAAGCGGGAACTCGCGGGATACGCAGTATTTT
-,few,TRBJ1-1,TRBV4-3,CASSQDKNGKMNTEAFF,TGCGCCAGCAGCCAAGATAAGAACGGGAAAATGAACACTGAAGCTTTCTTT
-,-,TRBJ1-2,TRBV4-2,CASSQRDRRYGYTF,TGTGCCAGCAGCCAAAGGGACCGACGCTATGGCTACACCTTC
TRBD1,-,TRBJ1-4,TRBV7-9,CASSATGAGGEKLFF,TGTGCCAGCAGCGCGACAGGGGCGGGAGGTGAAAAACTGTTTTTT
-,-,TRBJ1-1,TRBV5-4,CASSLGPTKEAFF,TGTGCCAGCAGCTTGGGGCCGACAAAGGAAGCTTTCTTT
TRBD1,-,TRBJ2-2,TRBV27,CASSDPGQGLSGELFF,TGTGCCAGCAGCGATCCGGGACAGGGTTTGTCCGGGGAGCTGTTTTTT
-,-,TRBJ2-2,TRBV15,CATSAQGGGSRAGELFF,TGTGCCACCAGCGCCCAAGGGGGCGGGAGTAGGGCCGGGGAGCTGTTTTTT
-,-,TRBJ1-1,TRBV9,CASSRGALLNTEAFF,TGTGCCAGCAGCCGGGGAGCCCTATTGAACACTGAAGCTTTCTTT
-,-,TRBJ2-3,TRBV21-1,CASSVVARGDTQYF,TGTGCCAGCAGCGTCGTAGCTAGAGGAGATACGCAGTATTTT
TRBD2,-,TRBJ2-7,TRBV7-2,CASTGGGRDPLYEQYF,TGTGCCAGCACCGGGGGAGGGAGAGACCCTCTCTACGAGCAGTACTTC
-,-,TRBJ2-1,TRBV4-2,CASSQGTVSYNEQFF,TGTGCCAGCAGCCAAGGGACTGTCTCCTACAATGAGCAGTTCTTC
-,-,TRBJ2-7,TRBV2,CASSETAASGHPWDEQYF,TGTGCCAGCAGTGAGACCGCCGCCTCGGGACACCCGTGGGACGAGCAGTACTTC
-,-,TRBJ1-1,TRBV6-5,CASSPPQVNTEAFF,TGTGCCAGCAGCCCTCCACAGGTAAACACTGAAGCTTTCTTT